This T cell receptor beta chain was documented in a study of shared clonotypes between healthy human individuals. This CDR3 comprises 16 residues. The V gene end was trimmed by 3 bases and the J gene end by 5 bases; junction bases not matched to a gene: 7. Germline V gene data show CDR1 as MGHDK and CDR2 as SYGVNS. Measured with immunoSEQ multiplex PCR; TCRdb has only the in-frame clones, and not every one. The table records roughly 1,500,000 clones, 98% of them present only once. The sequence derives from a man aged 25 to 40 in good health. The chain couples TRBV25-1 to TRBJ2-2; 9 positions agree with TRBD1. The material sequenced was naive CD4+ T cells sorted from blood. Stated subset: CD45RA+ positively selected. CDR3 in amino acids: CASSDSDRGPTGELFF. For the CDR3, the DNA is TGTGCCAGCAGTGACTCGGACAGGGGCCCGACCGGGGAGCTGTTTTTT.